This passage covers 23 T cell receptor beta chains from one sample sequenced in a study of blood T cell repertoires in COVID-19. Produced via immunoSEQ multiplex PCR; TCRdb's table is partial and in-frame only. Here the sample spans some 450,000 clones, about 90% being singletons. The specimen was peripheral blood. The receptor source for this set is a man younger than 35 with COVID-19, enrolled during active disease.

The sample holds a few counts of this clone. The chain is built from TRBV2 and TRBJ1-5; a weak D match, TRBD1 (5 bases). Germline lookup yields CDR1 SNHLY and CDR2 FYNNEI. V lost 8 bases to trimming and J lost 0 bases, with 14 bases between them. The CDR3 is made up of 15 amino acids. The DNA of the CDR3 is TGTGCCAGCCTCGCCAGGGCTTATAGCAATCAGCCCCAGCATTTT. Its translation is CASLARAYSNQPQHF. The full variable domain, its missing parts supplied by reference TRBV2 and TRBJ1-5, is EPEVTQTPSHQVTQMGQEVILRCVPISNHLYFYWYRQILGQKVEFLVSFYNNEISEKSEIFDDQFSVERPDGSNFTLKIRSTKLEDSAMYFCASLARAYSNQPQHFGDGTRLSIL.

This chain uses TRBV5-1 with TRBJ1-6; 8 positions match TRBD1. The J segment lost 8 bases and the V segment lost 4 bases, leaving 11 bases of the junction unmatched. CDR1 and CDR2 from the germline V gene are SGHRS and YFSETQ. The CDR3 is made up of 16 amino acids. The CDR3 is CASSTGNRGSDSPLHF. CDR3 coding DNA: TGCGCCAGCAGCACGGGGAACAGGGGGTCGGATTCACCCCTCCACTTT.

J is TRBJ2-7 and V is TRBV27; TRBD2 agrees at 9 bases. CDR1 and CDR2 from the germline V gene are MNHEY and SMNVEV (reference sequence). J was trimmed by 1 base and V by 6 bases; bases with no gene match: 7. The length of the CDR3 is 15 residues. CDR3: CASSLSGSRSYEQYF. Here the CDR3 DNA reads TGTGCCAGCAGCCTTAGCGGGAGTCGGTCCTACGAGCAGTACTTC.

The chain employs TRBV7-9 and TRBJ1-2, with a weak D call TRBD1 (5 bases). The germline V gene has CDR1 SEHNR and CDR2 FQNEAQ (reference sequence). V was shortened by 0 bases and J by 4 bases, with 9 bases between the two germline ends. There are 14 residues in the CDR3. The CDR3 DNA reads as TGTGCCAGCAGCTTAGCACAGGTCCCCTATGGCTACACCTTC. Translated, it gives CASSLAQVPYGYTF.

The chain couples TRBV6-5 to TRBJ2-7, with D maybe TRBD1 (5 bases). The germline gives CDR1 MNHEY, CDR2 SVGAGI. Trimming shortened V by 6 bases and J by 4 bases, and 13 bases separated the two germline ends. There are 13 residues in the CDR3. The CDR3 nucleotides are TGTGCCAGCAGGGCAAGGGGATGGTACGAGCAGTACTTC. It encodes CASRARGWYEQYF.

About this clone: The same CDR3 also results from other DNA sequences found in this sample. The chain is built from TRBV6-5 and TRBJ1-3; the D gene is possibly TRBD1 (6 bases). Looked up from germline, CDR1 is MNHEY and CDR2 is SVGAGI. There are 15 residues in the CDR3. V was clipped by 0 bases and J by 3 bases, with 9 bases between them. CDR3 bases: TGTGCCAGCAGTTACTCGATAGGGGGTGGAAACACCATATATTTT. Encoded protein: CASSYSIGGGNTIYF.

The rearrangement uses TRBV19 and TRBJ2-4, with TRBD1 identical over 9 bases. Unmatched junction bases numbered 8, after V lost 5 bases and J lost 0 bases. The V gene's germline CDR1 is LNHDA and CDR2 SQIVND (reference sequence). This CDR3 region has 17 residues. The CDR3 loop is CASSPRGQGVAKNIQYF. The CDR3 DNA is TGTGCCAGTAGTCCGAGGGGACAGGGAGTAGCCAAAAACATTCAGTACTTC.

CDR3 DNA: TGTGCCAGCAGCCAAGTTCTTCCCCACACTGAAGCTTTCTTT. Amino acid sequence: CASSQVLPHTEAFF. The rearrangement links TRBV3-1 (or the pseudogene TRBV3-2) to TRBJ1-1; D gene unclear. Germline CDR1 and CDR2: LGHDT and YNNKEL (reference sequence). This CDR3 has 14 residues. V gave up 1 base and J gave up 3 bases, with 9 bases separating them.

The V gene is TRBV10-3, the J gene TRBJ2-4; perhaps TRBD1 as D (5 bases). Germline V gives CDR1 ENHRY, CDR2 SYGVKD. This CDR3 spans 15 amino acids. Trimming removed 0 bases from V and 6 bases from J, with 12 bases in between. Written as DNA, the CDR3 is TGTGCCATCAGTGAGTCGAAGGTGGACATAAACATTCAGTACTTC. Translating it yields CAISESKVDINIQYF.

V gene TRBV29-1 combines with J gene TRBJ2-1, with D possibly being TRBD2 (6 bases). CDR3 length: 15 amino acids. Trimming pared 5 bases from V and 2 bases from J, leaving 16 bases between. Germline V gene data show CDR1 as SQVTM and CDR2 as ANQGSEA. The CDR3 DNA reads TGCAGCGTTTTTGTCGGGACTGAAGCCTACAATGAGCAGTTCTTC. Translated, it gives CSVFVGTEAYNEQFF.

The CDR3 DNA is TGTGCCAGCACCGAAGCAGGGGGAGTCGAGCAGTACTTC. Protein product: CASTEAGGVEQYF. The genes are TRBV11-3 and TRBJ2-7; TRBD1 agrees at 7 bases. J was trimmed by 6 bases and V by 7 bases; bases with no gene match: 9. This CDR3 is 13 amino acids long. Germline values: CDR1 SGHNT, CDR2 YENEEA.

The gene calls are TRBV21-1 and TRBJ2-7; TRBD2, as called in the table, went unchecked against the DNA. TRBV21-1 is an annotated pseudogene. This CDR3 is built from 16 residues. CDR3 loop: CASSDTRTSGKYEQYF. CDR3 coding DNA: TGTGCCAGCAGCGACACCAGGACTAGCGGGAAGTACGAGCAGTACTTC.

The rearrangement uses TRBV7-9 and TRBJ2-3, with D possibly TRBD2 on 6 matching bases. V dropped 5 bases and J dropped 0 bases, with 18 bases sitting between them. Germline V gives CDR1 SEHNR, CDR2 FQNEAQ (reference sequence). The CDR3 is 17 residues long. Here the CDR3 reads CASSPFPAGTSTDTQYF. Here the CDR3 DNA reads TGTGCCAGCAGCCCATTTCCCGCGGGAACTAGCACAGATACGCAGTATTTT. The whole variable domain, filled in from reference TRBV7-9 and TRBJ2-3, reads DTGVSQNPRHKITKRGQNVTFRCDPISEHNRLYWYRQTLGQGPEFLTYFQNEAQLEKSRLLSDRFSAERPKGSFSTLEIQRTEQGDSAMYLCASSPFPAGTSTDTQYFGPGTRLTVL.

The rearrangement joins TRBV9 to TRBJ2-2; 7 bases fit TRBD1. This CDR3 spans 16 amino acids. V trimming: 4 bases; J trimming: 0 bases; junction bases outside the gene matches: 6. Germline V gene data show CDR1 as SGDLS and CDR2 as YYNGEE. The CDR3 here is CASSLAGTANTGELFF. For the CDR3, the DNA is TGTGCCAGCAGCCTAGCCGGGACAGCGAACACCGGGGAGCTGTTTTTT.

The chain employs TRBV6-1 and TRBJ1-2; no reliable D call. CDR1 MNHNS and CDR2 SASEGT come from the germline V gene. V lost 0 bases to trimming and J lost 5 bases, with 7 bases between them. The CDR3 totals 13 residues. The CDR3 is CASSEARRYGYTF. DNA of the CDR3: TGTGCCAGCAGTGAAGCGAGGCGATATGGCTACACCTTC.

CDR3 sequence (DNA): TGCGCCAGCAGCCTATTTGGGGCGAGCTCCTACAATGAGCAGTTCTTC. This codes for CASSLFGASSYNEQFF. The rearrangement uses TRBV4-1 and TRBJ2-1; D is perhaps TRBD1 (5 bases). The CDR3 is 16 residues long. Germline V gives CDR1 MGHRA, CDR2 YSYEKL. Trimming removed 4 bases at V and 0 bases at J, with 13 bases between.

The chain uses TRBV24-1 and TRBJ2-1; TRBD2 is a possible D gene (5 bases). This CDR3 spans 13 amino acids. Trimming took 4 bases from V and 7 from J, leaving 10 bases between them. The germline CDR1 and CDR2 sequences are KGHDR and SFDVKD. In DNA, the CDR3 is TGTGCCACCAGTGAGGGTTCGGGGAATGAGCAGTTCTTC. Protein product: CATSEGSGNEQFF.

In regard to this clone: Mismatch with germline at one junction end may stem from a read error. This chain links TRBV6-5 with TRBJ1-1, with TRBD1 identical over 8 bases. Germline CDR1 and CDR2: MNHEY and SVGAGI. The CDR3 contains 10 residues. The CDR3 is CASSNPGQVF. The CDR3 DNA reads TGTGCCAGCAGCAATCCGGGACAGGTCTTT.

The chain joins TRBV18 to TRBJ2-4; 11 bases agree with TRBD1. This CDR3 has 16 residues. With 4 bases clipped from V and 9 bases from J, the junction kept 11 bases outside the gene matches. The germline V gene encodes CDR1 KGHSH and CDR2 LQKENI. The CDR3 nucleotides are TGTGCCAGCTCACGCTCCGGGACAGGGGGTATAGGCATTCAGTACTTC. Its translation is CASSRSGTGGIGIQYF.

This clone was recorded once. The V gene is TRBV25-1, the J gene TRBJ2-3; 9 bases map to TRBD2. After removal of 4 bases from V and 5 bases from J, the junction contained 10 bases not matched to a gene. The CDR3 is made up of 16 amino acids. Per germline, CDR1 MGHDK and CDR2 SYGVNS. The CDR3 DNA sequence: TGTGCCAGCAGTGGGTTGGGACTAGCAGATATAGATACGCAGTATTTT. Its translation: CASSGLGLADIDTQYF.

V and J are TRBV19 and TRBJ2-2; D is possibly TRBD1 (5 bases). This CDR3 has 16 residues. Trimming took off 7 bases at V and 2 bases at J, with 17 bases between the two ends. Per the germline V gene, CDR1 is LNHDA and CDR2 is SQIVND (reference sequence). In nucleotides, the CDR3 is TGTGCCAGTACCCCTATGGTAGGGGAAAACACCGGGGAGCTGTTTTTT. This codes for CASTPMVGENTGELFF.

Only a few counts were recorded for this clone. J is TRBJ2-5 and V is TRBV9, with a weak D call TRBD2 (5 bases). Germline V gene lookup returns CDR1 SGDLS and CDR2 YYNGEE. CDR3 length: 14 residues. V shed 0 bases and J shed 2 bases, with 8 bases lying between them. CDR3 in DNA: TGTGCCAGCAGCGTAGGAGGGCGTCAAGAGACCCAGTACTTC. Protein sequence: CASSVGGRQETQYF.

This clone was seen at least ten times. This chain uses TRBV5-1 with TRBJ2-7, with D uncertain. The CDR3 sequence is 12 residues long. Trimming cost V 1 base and J 7 bases, with 9 bases left between them. Looked up from germline, CDR1 is SGHRS and CDR2 is YFSETQ. DNA for the CDR3: TGCGCCAGCAGCTTGTCTAGGAATGAGCAGTACTTC. Its translation is CASSLSRNEQYF.